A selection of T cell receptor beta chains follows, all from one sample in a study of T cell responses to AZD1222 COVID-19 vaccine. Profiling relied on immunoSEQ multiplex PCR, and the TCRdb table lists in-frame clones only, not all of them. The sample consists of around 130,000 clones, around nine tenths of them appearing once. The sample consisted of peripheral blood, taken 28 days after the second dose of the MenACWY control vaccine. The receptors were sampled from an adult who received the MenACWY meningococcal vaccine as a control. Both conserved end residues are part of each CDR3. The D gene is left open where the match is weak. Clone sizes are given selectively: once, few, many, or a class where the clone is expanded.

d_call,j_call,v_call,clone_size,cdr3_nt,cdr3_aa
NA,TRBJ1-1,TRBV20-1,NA,TGCAGTGCTAGTGATCCCAGGGCCCAGACTGAAGCTTTCTTT,CSASDPRAQTEAFF
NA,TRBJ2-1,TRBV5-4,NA,TGTGCCAGCAGCTTTCCTAGCACTCCGGAGGGTGAGCAGTTCTTC,CASSFPSTPEGEQFF
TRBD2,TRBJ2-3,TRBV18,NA,TGTGCCAGCTCACCACCGAATCAGCGGGGGAGCACAGATACGCAGTATTTT,CASSPPNQRGSTDTQYF
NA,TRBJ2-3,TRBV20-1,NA,TGCAGTGCCTATAAAGGAGATACGCAGTATTTT,CSAYKGDTQYF
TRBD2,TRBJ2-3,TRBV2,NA,TGTGCCAGCAGTGAAGCAGGTAGCGGGAGCACAGATACGCAGTATTTT,CASSEAGSGSTDTQYF
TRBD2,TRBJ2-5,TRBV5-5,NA,TGTGTCAGCAGCTTGGAACTAGCGGGAGGGCGGGAGACCCAGTACTTC,CVSSLELAGGRETQYF
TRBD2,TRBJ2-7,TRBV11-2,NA,TGTGCCAGCAGCCCAAGCGGGTCTGGGGTCTGGACTAGCACGGTGCAGTACTTC,CASSPSGSGVWTSTVQYF
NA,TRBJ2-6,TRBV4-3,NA,TGCGCCAGCAGCCAAGAGAGTTTTAGCTCTGGGGCCAACGTCCTGACTTTC,CASSQESFSSGANVLTF
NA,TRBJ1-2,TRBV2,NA,TGTGCCAGCAGGGGACAAACAGCTAACTATGGCTACACCTTC,CASRGQTANYGYTF
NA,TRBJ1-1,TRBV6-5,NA,TGTGCCAGCAGCCGCGACGGGGGAGCTTTCTTT,CASSRDGGAFF
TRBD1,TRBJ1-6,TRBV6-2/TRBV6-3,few,TGTGCCAGCAGTTCGGGACAGATGAATTCACCCCTCCACTTT,CASSSGQMNSPLHF